Sequencing of this T cell receptor beta chain was carried out in a study of T cells after yellow fever vaccination. Overall study context: Libraries from low-cell-number fractions were prepared with the SMART-Seq v4 Ultra Low Input RNA kit. General observations from the study: Weaker, the secondary response had a peak occurring faster, on day 5 versus 15.

Germline CDR1 is SGHDN and CDR2 is FVKESK. There are 14 residues in the CDR3. Trimming took 3 bases from V and 1 from J, leaving 6 bases between them. In the case of this clonotype: The antigen remains unidentified.

Template-switching 5'RACE yielded the TCR cDNA; a universal primer site and UMIs were added in the process. One entry per CDR3 protein results from TCRdb running MiXCR on the 5' RACE reads. The table shows approximately 120,000 distinct CDR3 sequences, with roughly 15% occurring only once. The TCR sequence derives from a man younger than 35 who received the YFV17D yellow fever vaccine. Sequencing was performed on CD8+ T cells sorted from PBMCs, taken 5 days after the yellow fever booster vaccination. V and J are TRBV14 and TRBJ2-2; D perhaps matches TRBD2 (5 bases). CDR3 DNA: TGTGCCAGCAGCCAGGACTGGAACACCGGGGAGCTGTTTTTT. It specifies CASSQDWNTGELFF.